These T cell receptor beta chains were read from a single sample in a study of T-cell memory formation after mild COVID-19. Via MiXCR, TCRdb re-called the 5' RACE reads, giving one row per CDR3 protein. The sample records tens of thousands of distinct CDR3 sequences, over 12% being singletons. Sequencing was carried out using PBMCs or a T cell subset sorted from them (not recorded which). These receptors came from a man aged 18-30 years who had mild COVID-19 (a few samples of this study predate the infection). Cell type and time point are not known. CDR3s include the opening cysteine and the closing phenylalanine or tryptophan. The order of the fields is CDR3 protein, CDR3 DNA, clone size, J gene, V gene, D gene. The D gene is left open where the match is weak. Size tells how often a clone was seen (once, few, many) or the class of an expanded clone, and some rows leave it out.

CDR3 protein: CASSFQEIKVYNSPLHF
CDR3 DNA: TGTGCCAGCAGCTTCCAGGAGATAAAGGTCTATAATTCACCCCTCCACTTT
clone size: -
J gene: TRBJ1-6
V gene: TRBV7-8
D gene: -

CDR3 protein: CASSDSPSGGADEQFF
CDR3 DNA: TGTGCCAGCAGTGACTCTCCTAGCGGGGGGGCCGATGAGCAGTTCTTC
clone size: many
J gene: TRBJ2-1
V gene: TRBV6-4
D gene: TRBD2

CDR3 protein: CASSFLDSAKNIQYF
CDR3 DNA: TGTGCCAGCAGCTTCCTGGACAGCGCCAAAAACATTCAGTACTTC
clone size: many
J gene: TRBJ2-4
V gene: TRBV7-2
D gene: -

CDR3 protein: CASSQQFTEAFF
CDR3 DNA: TGTGCCAGCAGCCAACAATTCACTGAAGCTTTCTTT
clone size: few
J gene: TRBJ1-1
V gene: TRBV3-1
D gene: -

CDR3 protein: CASRGQRNNVLTF
CDR3 DNA: TGTGCCAGCAGAGGACAGAGGAACAACGTCCTGACTTTC
clone size: few
J gene: TRBJ2-6
V gene: TRBV9
D gene: -

CDR3 protein: CASSVRDGNEQFF
CDR3 DNA: TGTGCCAGTAGTGTCCGGGACGGGAATGAGCAGTTCTTC
clone size: -
J gene: TRBJ2-1
V gene: TRBV19
D gene: -

CDR3 protein: CASSPFGPPNQPQHF
CDR3 DNA: TGCGCCAGCAGCCCCTTCGGACCTCCCAATCAGCCCCAGCATTTT
clone size: -
J gene: TRBJ1-5
V gene: TRBV4-1
D gene: -

CDR3 protein: CASSRTGTSQETQYF
CDR3 DNA: TGTGCCAGCAGTCGCACCGGGACTTCTCAAGAGACCCAGTACTTC
clone size: few
J gene: TRBJ2-5
V gene: TRBV7-9
D gene: -

CDR3 protein: CASSPTGVSHEQYF
CDR3 DNA: TGTGCCAGCAGCCCCACGGGGGTTAGCCACGAGCAGTACTTC
clone size: -
J gene: TRBJ2-7
V gene: TRBV9
D gene: -

CDR3 protein: CASSPRTGVTDTQYF
CDR3 DNA: TGTGCCAGCAGTCCGCGGACAGGGGTGACAGATACGCAGTATTTT
clone size: few
J gene: TRBJ2-3
V gene: TRBV27
D gene: TRBD1

CDR3 protein: CASSQMALRSSYNEQFF
CDR3 DNA: TGTGCCAGCAGCCAGATGGCCCTCCGGAGCTCCTACAATGAGCAGTTCTTC
clone size: few
J gene: TRBJ2-1
V gene: TRBV14
D gene: -

CDR3 protein: CASSQDLGRRSNQPQHF
CDR3 DNA: TGCGCCAGCAGCCAAGACCTCGGTAGACGGAGCAATCAGCCCCAGCATTTT
clone size: few
J gene: TRBJ1-5
V gene: TRBV4-1
D gene: -

CDR3 protein: CASIKRGRGQDTQYF
CDR3 DNA: TGTGCCAGCATCAAACGGGGCAGGGGGCAAGATACGCAGTATTTT
clone size: -
J gene: TRBJ2-3
V gene: TRBV11-2
D gene: TRBD1

CDR3 protein: CSVRQGTDEQFF
CDR3 DNA: TGCAGCGTTAGGCAGGGGACCGATGAGCAGTTCTTC
clone size: few
J gene: TRBJ2-1
V gene: TRBV29-1
D gene: -

CDR3 protein: CASSRVVGQGVPNTEAFF
CDR3 DNA: TGCGCCAGCAGCCGCGTAGTGGGACAGGGGGTCCCGAACACTGAAGCTTTCTTT
clone size: -
J gene: TRBJ1-1
V gene: TRBV5-1
D gene: TRBD1

CDR3 protein: CASSWTENTEAFF
CDR3 DNA: TGTGCCAGCAGTTGGACAGAGAACACTGAAGCTTTCTTT
clone size: -
J gene: TRBJ1-1
V gene: TRBV12-3/TRBV12-4
D gene: -

CDR3 protein: CASSRDSGPEAFF
CDR3 DNA: TGCGCCAGCAGCAGGGACTCCGGCCCTGAAGCTTTCTTT
clone size: -
J gene: TRBJ1-1
V gene: TRBV5-1
D gene: -

CDR3 protein: CASREASGANVLTF
CDR3 DNA: TGTGCCAGCCGCGAAGCTAGCGGGGCCAACGTCCTGACTTTC
clone size: -
J gene: TRBJ2-6
V gene: TRBV18
D gene: -

CDR3 protein: CASSPPGFSSYNEQFF
CDR3 DNA: TGTGCCAGCTCACCACCAGGTTTTAGTTCCTACAATGAGCAGTTCTTC
clone size: -
J gene: TRBJ2-1
V gene: TRBV18
D gene: -

CDR3 protein: CASSLEPGGATDTQYF
CDR3 DNA: TGTGCCAGCAGTCTAGAACCCGGGGGGGCCACAGATACGCAGTATTTT
clone size: few
J gene: TRBJ2-3
V gene: TRBV12-3/TRBV12-4
D gene: TRBD2

CDR3 protein: CASSYSTADPNTEAFF
CDR3 DNA: TGTGCCAGCAGTTACTCGACGGCAGACCCGAACACTGAAGCTTTCTTT
clone size: few
J gene: TRBJ1-1
V gene: TRBV6-2/TRBV6-3
D gene: -

CDR3 protein: CASSSLSHTEAFF
CDR3 DNA: TGCGCCAGCAGCTCTTTGAGCCACACTGAAGCTTTCTTT
clone size: -
J gene: TRBJ1-1
V gene: TRBV5-1
D gene: -

CDR3 protein: CASNKDRGYEFF
CDR3 DNA: TGTGCCAGCAACAAAGACAGGGGGTACGAGTTCTTC
clone size: -
J gene: TRBJ2-1
V gene: TRBV6-5
D gene: TRBD1

CDR3 protein: CASRGGGGGPLGTQYF
CDR3 DNA: TGCGCCAGCAGGGGCGGGGGCGGGGGACCCCTCGGTACGCAGTATTTT
clone size: -
J gene: TRBJ2-3
V gene: TRBV4-3
D gene: -

CDR3 protein: CASSLEGNYGYTF
CDR3 DNA: TGCGCCAGCAGCTTGGAAGGGAACTATGGCTACACCTTC
clone size: few
J gene: TRBJ1-2
V gene: TRBV5-1
D gene: -

CDR3 protein: CASSSQLQETQYF
CDR3 DNA: TGTGCCAGCAGTTCTCAGTTACAAGAGACCCAGTACTTC
clone size: -
J gene: TRBJ2-5
V gene: TRBV12-3/TRBV12-4
D gene: -

CDR3 protein: CSVEPTDYYGYTF
CDR3 DNA: TGCAGCGTTGAACCAACGGACTATTATGGCTACACCTTC
clone size: few
J gene: TRBJ1-2
V gene: TRBV29-1
D gene: -

CDR3 protein: CASSSSGGAGDTQYF
CDR3 DNA: TGTGCCAGCAGTTCCAGCGGGGGGGCTGGAGATACGCAGTATTTT
clone size: -
J gene: TRBJ2-3
V gene: TRBV6-2/TRBV6-3
D gene: TRBD2

CDR3 protein: CSVADRYSNQPQHF
CDR3 DNA: TGCAGCGTTGCGGACAGATATAGCAATCAGCCCCAGCATTTT
clone size: few
J gene: TRBJ1-5
V gene: TRBV29-1
D gene: -

CDR3 protein: CASSSLRATGANVLTF
CDR3 DNA: TGTGCCAGCAGTTCCTTGAGGGCTACTGGGGCCAACGTCCTGACTTTC
clone size: -
J gene: TRBJ2-6
V gene: TRBV6-1
D gene: -

CDR3 protein: CSVFEEGAVGETQYF
CDR3 DNA: TGCAGCGTTTTTGAGGAGGGGGCGGTGGGAGAGACCCAGTACTTC
clone size: many
J gene: TRBJ2-5
V gene: TRBV29-1
D gene: -

CDR3 protein: CASSPPGRPYEQYF
CDR3 DNA: TGTGCCAGCAGCCCCCCGGGCAGACCCTACGAGCAGTACTTC
clone size: many
J gene: TRBJ2-7
V gene: TRBV4-2
D gene: -

CDR3 protein: CASGDSGEQYF
CDR3 DNA: TGCGCCAGCGGGGACAGTGGAGAGCAGTACTTC
clone size: -
J gene: TRBJ2-7
V gene: TRBV10-1
D gene: TRBD1

CDR3 protein: CASSLKFGYNEQFF
CDR3 DNA: TGTGCCAGCAGCTTAAAGTTCGGGTACAATGAGCAGTTCTTC
clone size: few
J gene: TRBJ2-1
V gene: TRBV11-2
D gene: -

CDR3 protein: CSVVMGYEQYF
CDR3 DNA: TGCAGCGTTGTGATGGGTTACGAGCAGTACTTC
clone size: few
J gene: TRBJ2-7
V gene: TRBV29-1
D gene: -

CDR3 protein: CATGGAGTGELFF
CDR3 DNA: TGTGCCACCGGGGGGGCGGGCACCGGGGAGCTGTTTTTT
clone size: -
J gene: TRBJ2-2
V gene: TRBV15
D gene: -

CDR3 protein: CASSPQESIYGYTF
CDR3 DNA: TGTGCCAGCAGCCCGCAGGAATCAATCTATGGCTACACCTTC
clone size: few
J gene: TRBJ1-2
V gene: TRBV14
D gene: -

CDR3 protein: CASSVHGTGGTDTQYF
CDR3 DNA: TGTGCCAGCAGCGTCCACGGGACAGGGGGCACAGATACGCAGTATTTT
clone size: -
J gene: TRBJ2-3
V gene: TRBV9
D gene: TRBD1

CDR3 protein: CASSLTSYNEQFF
CDR3 DNA: TGCGCCAGCAGCTTGACGAGTTACAATGAGCAGTTCTTC
clone size: many
J gene: TRBJ2-1
V gene: TRBV5-1
D gene: -

CDR3 protein: CASCLYAGQPDYGYTF
CDR3 DNA: TGTGCCAGCTGCCTCTACGCTGGACAGCCCGACTATGGCTACACCTTC
clone size: -
J gene: TRBJ1-2
V gene: TRBV27
D gene: -

CDR3 protein: CASSLGGGQTETQYF
CDR3 DNA: TGTGCCAGCAGCTTGGGTGGTGGGCAAACGGAGACCCAGTACTTC
clone size: few
J gene: TRBJ2-5
V gene: TRBV7-6
D gene: -

CDR3 protein: CASSQEPGQGPYEQYF
CDR3 DNA: TGCGCCAGCAGCCAAGAACCGGGACAGGGACCCTACGAGCAGTACTTC
clone size: many
J gene: TRBJ2-7
V gene: TRBV4-1
D gene: TRBD1

CDR3 protein: CASRSYSHQPQHF
CDR3 DNA: TGTGCCAGTAGATCATATAGTCATCAGCCCCAGCATTTT
clone size: many
J gene: TRBJ1-5
V gene: TRBV19
D gene: -

CDR3 protein: CSARVRRESYGYTF
CDR3 DNA: TGCAGTGCTAGAGTGAGACGGGAATCGTATGGCTACACCTTC
clone size: -
J gene: TRBJ1-2
V gene: TRBV20-1
D gene: -